Listed here are 25 T cell receptor beta chains from one sample, sequenced in a study of cytomegalovirus exposure and HLA in healthy donors. The study ran its PCR with 60 Vbeta and 13 Jbeta primers. Produced via immunoSEQ multiplex PCR; TCRdb's table is partial and in-frame only. Of approximately 110,000 clones in the sample, roughly 70% were seen once. The sample was PBMCs. The receptors here all came from a man aged 35-49 years in good health and CMV-seropositive.

The chain combines TRBV7-9 with TRBJ1-2, with D perhaps matching TRBD1 (5 bases). The CDR3 extends over 13 amino acids. V was clipped by 1 base and J by 8 bases, with 11 bases between them. Germline V gives CDR1 SEHNR, CDR2 FQNEAQ (reference sequence). The CDR3 protein is CASSLGQRDGYTF. CDR3 nucleotides: TGTGCCAGCAGCTTAGGACAGCGCGACGGCTACACCTTC.

This chain uses TRBV4-1 with TRBJ2-2, with D possibly TRBD1 on 5 matching bases. The V end was cut by 5 bases, the J end by 0 bases, with 16 bases between. The CDR3 sequence is 17 residues long. Germline CDR1 reads MGHRA; CDR2 reads YSYEKL. The CDR3 is CASSGRGTFTNTGELFF. The CDR3 nucleotides read TGCGCCAGCAGCGGTAGGGGAACGTTTACGAACACCGGGGAGCTGTTTTTT.

The chain carries TRBV5-5 and TRBJ1-1; no reliable D call. V was shortened by 1 base and J by 2 bases, with 6 bases between the two germline ends. The CDR3 is made up of 13 amino acids. Germline V gene data show CDR1 as SGHKS and CDR2 as YYEKEE (reference sequence). This CDR3 reads CASSLSSNTEAFF. DNA for the CDR3: TGTGCCAGCAGCTTGAGTAGTAACACTGAAGCTTTCTTT.

The chain recombines TRBV19 with TRBJ1-2; TRBD1 might be the D (5 bases). Germline V gene lookup returns CDR1 LNHDA and CDR2 SQIVND (reference sequence). The ends were cut back, 3 bases at V and 5 bases at J, with 10 bases in the middle. There are 13 residues in the CDR3. CDR3 amino acids: CASSIQGSYGYTF. The CDR3 region has the DNA TGTGCCAGTAGTATTCAGGGAAGTTATGGCTACACCTTC.

The rearrangement uses TRBV11-2 and TRBJ1-1; 9 nucleotides agree with TRBD1. The CDR3 loop spans 11 amino acids. Trimming took 4 bases from V and 10 from J; bases not matched to a gene: 1. Germline CDR1 and CDR2: SGHAT and FQNNGV. The CDR3 loop reads CASSSTGGAFF. In DNA form, the CDR3 reads TGTGCCAGCAGCTCGACAGGGGGAGCTTTCTTT.

This chain links TRBV30 with TRBJ2-3, with 14 bases fitting TRBD2. CDR1 GTSNPN and CDR2 SVGIG come from the germline V gene (reference sequence). The CDR3 has 17 amino acids. Trimming took 0 bases from V and 5 from J; bases not matched to a gene: 7. DNA of the CDR3: TGTGCCTGGAGTGTACTTCCAGGACTAGCGGGAGGAGATACGCAGTATTTT. Amino acid sequence: CAWSVLPGLAGGDTQYF. Full variable domain (remainder filled in from reference TRBV30 and TRBJ2-3): SQTIHQWPATLVQPVGSPLSLECTVEGTSNPNLYWYRQAAGRGLQLLFYSVGIGQISSEVPQNLSASRPQDRQFILSSKKLLLSDSGFYLCAWSVLPGLAGGDTQYFGPGTRLTVL.

CDR3 sequence: CAISPLAGNTGELFF. DNA for the CDR3: TGTGCCATCAGTCCTCTAGCGGGTAACACCGGGGAGCTGTTTTTT. This chain joins TRBV10-3 and TRBJ2-2; 8 bases are shared with TRBD2. Per germline, CDR1 ENHRY and CDR2 SYGVKD. The CDR3 is made up of 15 amino acids. The J segment lost 2 bases and the V segment lost 5 bases, leaving 4 bases of the junction unmatched.

The chain joins TRBV19 to TRBJ2-7, with 7 bases identical to TRBD1. The ends lost 5 bases at V and 6 bases at J; junction bases unmatched: 10. Per the germline V gene, CDR1 is LNHDA and CDR2 is SQIVND (reference sequence). This CDR3 is built from 14 residues. Here the CDR3 DNA reads TGTGCCAGTAGTTCAACGAGACAGGGAGCCGAGCAGTACTTC. Translating gives CASSSTRQGAEQYF.

This clone turned up a few times. The chain employs TRBV6-1 and TRBJ1-6, with TRBD1 identical over 7 bases. Germline V CDR1 and CDR2: MNHNS, SASEGT. This CDR3 region has 14 residues. Losses at the gene ends were 6 bases for V and 9 bases for J; bases not matched to a gene: 8. CDR3 nucleotides: TGTGCCAGCAGGTTGACAGGGACGGGTTCACCCCTCCACTTT. Translation: CASRLTGTGSPLHF.

The chain is built from TRBV30 and TRBJ1-3; 7 nucleotides match TRBD1. The germline V gene has CDR1 GTSNPN and CDR2 SVGIG (reference sequence). The CDR3 is 13 residues long. With V trimmed by 5 bases and J by 5 bases, 6 bases remained unmatched. The CDR3 nucleotides are TGTGCCTGGTCACAGGGGCAGCGAAACACCATATATTTT. This sequence encodes CAWSQGQRNTIYF.

This sequence joins TRBV19 and TRBJ2-7; D gene uncertain. The V end was cut by 2 bases, the J end by 6 bases, with 8 bases between. CDR1 is LNHDA and CDR2 is SQIVND in the germline V gene (reference sequence). CDR3 length: 12 amino acids. CDR3 sequence reads: CASSIFAGEQYF. Here the CDR3 DNA reads TGTGCCAGTAGTATATTCGCCGGCGAGCAGTACTTC.

Of note for this clone: The junction departs from the called germline gene at one end, perhaps through a read error. Other DNA sequences in this specimen translate into the identical CDR3. The chain recombines TRBV4-2 with TRBJ1-5; TRBD1 might be the D (5 bases). The CDR3 runs to 16 residues. CDR1 and CDR2 from the germline V gene are LGHNA and YNFKEQ. For the CDR3, the DNA is TGTGCCAGCAGCCAAGATCCCAGGGTGGGGGGTCAGCCCCAGCACTTT. This codes for CASSQDPRVGGQPQHF.

This clone has just a few counts. The CDR3 DNA reads TGTGCCAGTAGTATAGCCCCCCTAGGCGGGGCCAACGTCCTGACTTTC. Protein: CASSIAPLGGANVLTF. The J gene is TRBJ2-6, the V gene TRBV19, with D hard to call. V was shortened by 1 base and J by 4 bases, with 11 bases between the two germline ends. CDR3 length: 16 residues. From germline, CDR1 is LNHDA and CDR2 SQIVND (reference sequence).

The gene calls are TRBV7-9 and TRBJ2-1; 7 bases align to TRBD2. Per the germline V gene, CDR1 is SEHNR and CDR2 is FQNEAQ (reference sequence). This CDR3 contains 16 residues. With 7 bases clipped from V and 4 bases from J, the junction kept 13 bases outside the gene matches. CDR3 loop: CASTHGPGEGYNEQFF. Here the CDR3 DNA reads TGTGCCAGCACACACGGACCGGGGGAGGGGTACAATGAGCAGTTCTTC.

V is TRBV30 and J is TRBJ2-1; 12 bases map to TRBD2. The CDR3 is 16 residues long. The V segment lost 3 bases and the J segment 6 bases; nucleotides outside the gene matches: 9. Germline V gene lookup returns CDR1 GTSNPN and CDR2 SVGIG (reference sequence). CDR3 region: CAWRLAGGGWVNEQFF. CDR3 nucleotide sequence: TGTGCCTGGAGACTAGCGGGAGGCGGTTGGGTCAATGAGCAGTTCTTC.

The chain has TRBV28 and TRBJ2-5; no definite D call. This CDR3 is 14 amino acids long. Germline V gene sequence: CDR1 MDHEN, CDR2 SYDVKM. The V and J ends lost 5 bases and 4 bases respectively, with 14 bases between them. CDR3 protein: CASSRFGLGETQYF. Here the CDR3 DNA reads TGTGCCAGCAGTCGATTCGGGTTAGGAGAGACCCAGTACTTC.

CDR3 bases: TGTGCCAGCAGCTTCGTCCCCCGGGACAGCCCTTACGAGCAGTACTTC. Its protein is CASSFVPRDSPYEQYF. The chain has TRBV11-2 and TRBJ2-7; 7 bases map to TRBD1. Trimming took 3 bases from V and 4 from J; bases not matched to a gene: 12. CDR3 size: 16 residues. CDR1 and CDR2 from the germline V gene are SGHAT and FQNNGV.

The rearrangement joins TRBV6-5 to TRBJ2-1; the D gene is possibly TRBD2 (6 bases). Trimming took 0 bases from V and 6 from J, leaving 6 bases between them. The CDR3 consists of 13 residues. Germline CDR1 MNHEY, CDR2 SVGAGI. The CDR3 DNA reads TGTGCCAGCAGTTACTCTAGCGGCAATGAGCAGTTCTTC. Its protein product is CASSYSSGNEQFF.

V is TRBV5-5 and J is TRBJ1-5; 8 bases are shared with TRBD1. V gave up 4 bases and J gave up 6 bases; unmatched junction bases: 9. The CDR3 runs 15 residues. Germline V gene sequence: CDR1 SGHKS, CDR2 YYEKEE (reference sequence). The CDR3 spells CASSVGQGGGQPQHF. DNA of the CDR3: TGTGCCAGCAGCGTCGGACAGGGCGGCGGTCAGCCCCAGCATTTT.

The rearrangement links TRBV18 to TRBJ2-7; TRBD1 might be the D (6 bases). CDR1 is KGHSH and CDR2 is LQKENI in the germline V gene. The V end was cut by 2 bases, the J end by 4 bases, with 9 bases between. The CDR3 runs to 13 residues. The DNA of the CDR3 is TGTGCCAGCTCACCAACGGGACATTACGAGCAGTACTTC. Translating gives CASSPTGHYEQYF.

V usage is TRBV5-5 and J usage is TRBJ2-7, with 9 nucleotides matching TRBD1. The germline CDR1 and CDR2 sequences are SGHKS and YYEKEE (reference sequence). The CDR3 has 15 residues. J gave up 3 bases and V 4 bases, and 8 bases lay outside the gene matches. In DNA, the CDR3 is TGTGCCAGCAGCGAGGCCGGGACAGGGATCTACGAGCAGTACGTC. This codes for CASSEAGTGIYEQYV.

The rearrangement uses TRBV14 and TRBJ2-7, with TRBD1 matching over 8 bases. Trimming at V came to 5 bases and at J to 2 bases, leaving 8 bases not matched to a gene. The germline V gene has CDR1 SGHDN and CDR2 FVKESK. This CDR3 is built from 15 residues. DNA of the CDR3: TGTGCCAGCAGCGACAGGGGTCGTGGTCCCTACGAGCAGTACTTC. This translates into CASSDRGRGPYEQYF.

This clone was picked up one time. Germline is not matched at one junction end, which may reflect a read error. The rearrangement uses TRBV7-7 and TRBJ2-1; 11 bases align to TRBD2. The germline CDR1 and CDR2 sequences are SSHAT and FNYEAQ (reference sequence). The CDR3 extends over 16 amino acids. CDR3 protein: CASSLSRLAGGNEQFF. Here the CDR3 DNA reads TGTGCTAGCAGCTTATCCCGCCTAGCGGGAGGCAATGAGCAGTTCTTC.

This clone occurred once. This chain links TRBV2 with TRBJ2-2; maybe TRBD1 (5 bases). The ends were cut back, 3 bases at V and 5 bases at J, with 7 bases in the middle. Per germline, CDR1 SNHLY and CDR2 FYNNEI. The CDR3 loop spans 13 amino acids. This chain's CDR3 is CASSDRATGELFF. In DNA, the CDR3 is TGTGCCAGCAGTGACAGGGCGACCGGGGAGCTGTTTTTT.

The rearrangement joins TRBV2 to TRBJ2-7; 8 positions agree with TRBD1. V gave up 6 bases and J gave up 3 bases; unmatched junction bases: 4. Looked up from germline, CDR1 is SNHLY and CDR2 is FYNNEI. This CDR3 is built from 13 residues. Written as DNA, the CDR3 is TGTGCCAGCAGCCCAGACAGGGGCTACGAGCAGTACTTC. Protein product: CASSPDRGYEQYF.